This T cell receptor (beta chain) was retrieved from a study of graft-versus-host responses after intestinal transplantation. Across the whole study: Recipients got multivisceral, liver-intestinal, or isolated intestinal transplants. The whole recipient group had anti-thymocyte globulin induction followed by tacrolimus and steroids for around 3 years. Study results and limitations: HvG clone declines early post-transplant were associated with peak circulating GvH levels. Detected in recipient marrow were GvH clones, some of which were first observed in ileum or blood.

Germline CDR1 reads MNHEY; CDR2 reads SVGAGI. J gave up 4 bases and V 5 bases, and 9 bases lay outside the gene matches. The CDR3 length is 15 residues. Concerning this clone itself: Its antigen is unidentified.

Clones were read by immunoSEQ multiplex PCR, and TCRdb kept only the in-frame ones, dropping some. In the table there are roughly 130,000 clones, approximately 91% of which are singletons. This clonotype was obtained from a human donor who received an intestinal transplant. This chain joins TRBV6-5 and TRBJ1-2, with 8 bases aligning to TRBD1. The sequenced sample was unstimulated CD4+ T cells sorted from spleen or lymph node cells, obtained before intestinal transplant. CDR3 in amino acids: CASSPYRGYFYGYTF. The CDR3 nucleotides are TGTGCCAGCAGTCCATACAGGGGGTACTTCTATGGCTACACCTTC.